Included here is one T cell receptor beta chain sequence, with context. Its antigen remains unidentified. This specimen comes from a study of T cell responses to AZD1222 COVID-19 vaccine. This CDR3 is 15 amino acids long. V was clipped by 4 bases and J by 2 bases; unmatched bases: 4. Germline V gives CDR1 SGHNT, CDR2 YENEEA. The study, taken as a whole, reports: There were mostly white British donors and more females than males, and clonal diversity was possibly underestimated. An increase in Spike-specific TCR breadth and depth was observed after two AZD1222 doses.

TCRdb's copy holds only in-frame clones and misses some; the assay was immunoSEQ multiplex PCR. The data contain approximately 100,000 clones, 90% of them seen just once; the ten biggest clones take up 1% to 1.5%. The chain is built from TRBV11-3 and TRBJ1-3; TRBD1 matches 8 bases. Sequencing was performed on peripheral blood, taken on day 0 of AZD1222 vaccination. The source of this sequence is an adult in good health. CDR3: CASSYLTGAGNTIYF. The CDR3 bases are TGTGCCAGCAGCTATTTGACAGGGGCTGGAAACACCATATATTTT.